Listed below are T cell receptor beta chains from one sample, sequenced in a study of blood T cell repertoires in COVID-19. The protocol was immunoSEQ multiplex PCR, while the TCRdb copy is restricted to in-frame clones and leaves out a portion. Of about 410,000 clones listed, roughly 90% are singletons. The material sequenced was peripheral blood. These receptors were taken from a woman aged 25-40 years with active or convalescent COVID-19. CDR3s include the opening cysteine and the closing phenylalanine or tryptophan. D genes are given only for firm matches. A clone size is listed for some rows: how often the clone was seen (once, few, many), or a class if it is expanded.

CDR3aa	CDR3nt	v_gene	j_gene	abundance	d_gene
CASSYSGTGNEQYF	TGTGCCAGCAGTTACTCGGGGACAGGAAACGAGCAGTACTTC	TRBV6-5	TRBJ2-7	-	TRBD1
CASTGTAQYGYTF	TGTGCCAGCACCGGGACAGCACAGTATGGCTACACCTTC	TRBV2	TRBJ1-2	-	TRBD1
CASSEATGSQPQHF	TGTGCCAGCAGTGAAGCTACCGGGTCCCAGCCCCAGCATTTT	TRBV6-1	TRBJ1-5	-	-
CASSEIQAQYF	TGTGCCAGCAGTGAAATTCAGGCGCAGTACTTC	TRBV6-1	TRBJ2-7	-	-
CASRKTGLNEKLFF	TGTGCCAGCAGAAAGACAGGGTTGAATGAAAAACTGTTTTTT	TRBV5-6	TRBJ1-4	once	TRBD1
CSVDPGQMNTEAFF	TGCAGCGTCGACCCGGGACAGATGAACACTGAAGCTTTCTTT	TRBV29-1	TRBJ1-1	-	TRBD1
CASSLAPPWTGDGYTF	TGCGCCAGCAGCTTGGCCCCACCCTGGACAGGGGATGGCTACACCTTC	TRBV5-1	TRBJ1-2	few	TRBD1
CASKMEQGMWTEAFF	TGCGCCAGCAAGATGGAACAGGGAATGTGGACTGAAGCTTTCTTT	TRBV5-1	TRBJ1-1	once	-
CAISAATEQFF	TGTGCCATCAGTGCAGCGACTGAGCAGTTCTTC	TRBV10-3	TRBJ2-1	-	-
CASSFTGGAHEQYF	TGTGCCAGCAGTTTTACGGGGGGGGCCCACGAGCAGTACTTC	TRBV28	TRBJ2-7	-	TRBD2
CASSMGEGSPLHF	TGCGCCAGCAGTATGGGGGAGGGTTCACCCCTCCACTTT	TRBV4-1	TRBJ1-6	-	-
CASSQELAEKETQYF	TGTGCCAGCAGCCAAGAACTAGCGGAAAAAGAGACCCAGTACTTC	TRBV3-1/TRBV3-2	TRBJ2-5	-	TRBD2
CASKGAGRGKVMLYGYTF	TGTGCCAGTAAAGGCGCCGGTCGGGGGAAAGTTATGCTCTATGGCTACACCTTC	TRBV19	TRBJ1-2	-	-
CASTNRAYEQYF	TGCGCCAGCACGAACAGGGCCTACGAGCAGTACTTC	TRBV10-2	TRBJ2-7	-	-
CASSIGSGRNEKLFF	TGTGCCAGTAGTATAGGAAGCGGGCGGAATGAAAAACTGTTTTTT	TRBV19	TRBJ1-4	-	-
CASSEWGGRNSYEQYF	TGTGCCAGCAGTGAATGGGGCGGGAGGAACTCCTACGAGCAGTACTTC	TRBV6-1	TRBJ2-7	-	TRBD2
CASSVESSSTDTQYF	TGCGCCAGCAGTGTAGAGAGTTCTAGCACAGATACGCAGTATTTT	TRBV10-1	TRBJ2-3	-	-
CASSQTVHNEQFF	TGCGCCAGCAGCCAAACAGTTCATAATGAGCAGTTCTTC	TRBV4-1	TRBJ2-1	-	-
CASSPSGDGYTF	TGTGCCAGCAGTCCCTCGGGGGATGGCTACACCTTC	TRBV6-5	TRBJ1-2	-	-
CASSEALRGNTMNTEAFF	TGTGCCAGCAGTGAAGCGCTTCGGGGGAACACTATGAACACTGAAGCTTTCTTT	TRBV6-1	TRBJ1-1	-	-
CASSFGGNTEAFF	TGTGCCAGCAGTTTCGGAGGGAACACTGAAGCTTTCTTT	TRBV12-3/TRBV12-4	TRBJ1-1	few	-
CSARVWSEQYF	TGCAGTGCTAGAGTCTGGAGCGAGCAGTACTTC	TRBV20-1	TRBJ2-7	-	-
CASSEPMGTSFYEQYF	TGCGCCAGCAGTGAGCCGATGGGGACTAGCTTCTACGAGCAGTACTTC	TRBV10-2	TRBJ2-7	-	TRBD2
CASSLEGQAGYEQYF	TGCGCCAGCAGCTTGGAGGGACAGGCCGGGTACGAGCAGTACTTC	TRBV5-1	TRBJ2-7	-	TRBD1
CASSYHQGGNTEAFF	TGTGCCAGCAGTTATCATCAGGGAGGGAACACTGAAGCTTTCTTT	TRBV6-5	TRBJ1-1	-	-
CASSSSGTGPPSSYNEQFF	TGTGCCAGCAGCTCCTCCGGGACAGGGCCGCCTAGCTCCTACAATGAGCAGTTCTTC	TRBV7-9	TRBJ2-1	once	TRBD1
CASSFSVGQGGNTIYF	TGTGCCAGCAGCTTCTCGGTTGGACAGGGAGGAAACACCATATATTTT	TRBV13	TRBJ1-3	-	TRBD1
CATSDLGQGNEKLFF	TGTGCCACCAGTGATTTGGGACAGGGTAATGAAAAACTGTTTTTT	TRBV24-1	TRBJ1-4	-	TRBD1
CASSVGLAGINEQFF	TGTGCCAGCAGCGTGGGACTAGCCGGGATAAATGAGCAGTTCTTC	TRBV7-9	TRBJ2-1	-	TRBD2
CASSPVHEAFF	TGTGCCAGCAGTCCGGTCCATGAAGCTTTCTTT	TRBV6-5	TRBJ1-1	-	-
CASSDPGLAADKQFF	TGCGCCAGCAGTGACCCGGGACTAGCGGCGGATAAGCAGTTCTTC	TRBV10-1	TRBJ2-1	few	TRBD2
CASSSGGRGEGYGYTF	TGTGCCAGCAGCTCGGGCGGCAGGGGCGAGGGCTATGGCTACACCTTC	TRBV7-6	TRBJ1-2	once	-
CASSSVPPGGLAVYGYTF	TGTGCCAGCAGCTCGGTGCCGCCGGGGGGGCTGGCTGTTTATGGCTACACCTTC	TRBV11-2	TRBJ1-2	-	-
CASSQREADTQYF	TGTGCCAGCAGCCAAAGAGAGGCGGATACGCAGTATTTT	TRBV4-2	TRBJ2-3	few	-
CASSGMLAGAHGEQFF	TGTGCCAGCAGCGGAATGCTAGCGGGGGCCCACGGTGAGCAGTTCTTC	TRBV5-4	TRBJ2-1	-	TRBD2
CASSYGGDRGLYQPQHF	TGTGCCAGCAGTTACGGGGGGGACAGGGGGCTGTATCAGCCCCAGCATTTT	TRBV6-2/TRBV6-3	TRBJ1-5	-	TRBD1